The subject of this entry is one T cell receptor (beta chain). The antigen remains undetermined. The data derive from a study of shared clonotypes between healthy human individuals. General observations from the study: Shared clonotypes across all four donors exceeded non-shared ones in generation probability. Large sequencing depth failed to make sorted-subset sequencing complete, rarefaction showed.

The germline V gene has CDR1 SQVTM and CDR2 ANQGSEA. The ends were cut back, 6 bases at V and 4 bases at J, with 11 bases in the middle. The CDR3 extends over 12 amino acids. It was about 190 ng DNA, approximately 30,000 T cell genomes, that sorted-subset replicate PCRs used. Sequencing was performed with immunoSEQ multiplex PCR; in TCRdb, only in-frame clones are kept and a portion is missing. The sample lists approximately 1.5 million clones; approximately 98.5% were seen once. The sample consisted of naive CD4+ T cells sorted from blood. Subset here: CD45RA+ positively selected. This sequence joins TRBV29-1 and TRBJ2-3; D possibly corresponds to TRBD1 (5 bases). The source of this sequence is a man aged 25-45 years in good health. CDR3 amino acids: CSVGLGADTQYF. The CDR3 coding sequence is TGCAGCGTCGGGTTAGGGGCAGATACGCAGTATTTT.